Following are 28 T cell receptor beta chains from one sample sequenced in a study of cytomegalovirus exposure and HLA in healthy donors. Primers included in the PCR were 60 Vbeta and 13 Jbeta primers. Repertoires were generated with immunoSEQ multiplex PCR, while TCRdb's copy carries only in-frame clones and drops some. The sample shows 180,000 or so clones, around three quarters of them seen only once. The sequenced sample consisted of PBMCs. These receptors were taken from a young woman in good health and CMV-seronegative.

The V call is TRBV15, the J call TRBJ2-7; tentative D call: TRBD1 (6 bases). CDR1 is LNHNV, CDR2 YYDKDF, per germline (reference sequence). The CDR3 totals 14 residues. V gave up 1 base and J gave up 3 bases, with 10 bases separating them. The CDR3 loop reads CATSRGGRGYEQYF. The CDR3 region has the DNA TGTGCCACCAGCAGAGGTGGCAGGGGCTACGAGCAGTACTTC.

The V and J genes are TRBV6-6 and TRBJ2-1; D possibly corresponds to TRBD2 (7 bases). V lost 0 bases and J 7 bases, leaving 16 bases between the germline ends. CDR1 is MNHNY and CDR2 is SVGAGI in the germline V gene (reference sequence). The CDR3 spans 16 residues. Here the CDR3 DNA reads TGTGCCAGCAGTTACTCGGCGGGGGCCCTATGGAATGAGCAGTTCTTC. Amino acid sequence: CASSYSAGALWNEQFF.

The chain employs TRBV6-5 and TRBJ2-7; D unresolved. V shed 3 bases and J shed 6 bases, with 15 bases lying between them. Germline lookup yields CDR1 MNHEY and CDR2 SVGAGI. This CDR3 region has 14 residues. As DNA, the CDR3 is TGTGCCAGCAGTTATTCCTCTCTAACGAGCGAGCAGTACTTC. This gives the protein CASSYSSLTSEQYF.

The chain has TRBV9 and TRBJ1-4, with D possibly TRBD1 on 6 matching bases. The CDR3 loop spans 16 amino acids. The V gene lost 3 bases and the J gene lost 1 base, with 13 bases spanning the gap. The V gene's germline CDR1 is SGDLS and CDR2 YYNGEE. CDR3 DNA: TGTGCCAGCAGCGCCCTGCCCAGGGGAACTAATGAAAAACTGTTTTTT. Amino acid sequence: CASSALPRGTNEKLFF.

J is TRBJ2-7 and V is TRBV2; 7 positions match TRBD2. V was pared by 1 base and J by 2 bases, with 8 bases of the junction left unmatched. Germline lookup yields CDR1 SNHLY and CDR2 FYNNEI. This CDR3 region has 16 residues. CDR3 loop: CASSEVGGKVAYEQYF. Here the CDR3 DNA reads TGTGCCAGCAGTGAAGTGGGGGGGAAAGTAGCCTACGAGCAGTACTTC.

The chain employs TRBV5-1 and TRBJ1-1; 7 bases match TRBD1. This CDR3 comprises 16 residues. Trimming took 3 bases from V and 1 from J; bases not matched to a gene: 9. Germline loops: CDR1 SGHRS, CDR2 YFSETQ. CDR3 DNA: TGCGCCAGCAGCTCAAGAACCGGGACAGCGAACACTGAAGCTTTCTTT. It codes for CASSSRTGTANTEAFF.

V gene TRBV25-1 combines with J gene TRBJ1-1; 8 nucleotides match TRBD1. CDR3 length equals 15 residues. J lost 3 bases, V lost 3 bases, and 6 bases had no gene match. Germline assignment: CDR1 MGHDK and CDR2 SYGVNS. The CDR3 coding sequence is TGTGCCAGCAGTGAGGACAGGGTGGTTTACACTGAAGCTTTCTTT. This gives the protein CASSEDRVVYTEAFF.

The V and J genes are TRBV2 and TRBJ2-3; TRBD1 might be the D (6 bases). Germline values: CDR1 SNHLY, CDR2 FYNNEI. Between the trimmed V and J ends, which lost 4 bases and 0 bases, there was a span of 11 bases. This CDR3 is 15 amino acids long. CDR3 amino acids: CASSGDRSSTDTQYF. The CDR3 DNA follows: TGTGCCAGCAGTGGCGACAGGTCTAGCACAGATACGCAGTATTTT.

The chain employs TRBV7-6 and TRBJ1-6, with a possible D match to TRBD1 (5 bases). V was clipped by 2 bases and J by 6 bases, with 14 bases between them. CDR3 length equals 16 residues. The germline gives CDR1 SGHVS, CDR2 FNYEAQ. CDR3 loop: CASSLSGTKINSPLHF. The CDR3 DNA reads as TGTGCCAGCAGCTTATCCGGGACTAAAATTAATTCACCCCTCCACTTT. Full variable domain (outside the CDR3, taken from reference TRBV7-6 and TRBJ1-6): GAGVSQSPRYKVTKRGQDVALRCDPISGHVSLYWYRQALGQGPEFLTYFNYEAQQDKSGLPNDRFSAERPEGSISTLTIQRTEQRDSAMYRCASSLSGTKINSPLHFGNGTRLTVT.

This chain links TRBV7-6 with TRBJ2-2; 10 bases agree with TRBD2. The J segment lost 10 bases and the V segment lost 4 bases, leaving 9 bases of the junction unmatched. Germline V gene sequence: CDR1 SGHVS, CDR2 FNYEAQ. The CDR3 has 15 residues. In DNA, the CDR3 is TGTGCCAGCAGCTATGAGCGGGGGGGTCCTGTGGAGCTGTTTTTT. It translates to CASSYERGGPVELFF. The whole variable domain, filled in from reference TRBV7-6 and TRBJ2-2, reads GAGVSQSPRYKVTKRGQDVALRCDPISGHVSLYWYRQALGQGPEFLTYFNYEAQQDKSGLPNDRFSAERPEGSISTLTIQRTEQRDSAMYRCASSYERGGPVELFFGEGSRLTVL.

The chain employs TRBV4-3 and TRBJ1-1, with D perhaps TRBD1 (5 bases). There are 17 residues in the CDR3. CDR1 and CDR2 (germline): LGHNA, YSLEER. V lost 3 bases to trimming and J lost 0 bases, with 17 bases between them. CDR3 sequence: CASSQERTSWMNTEAFF. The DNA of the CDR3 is TGCGCCAGCAGCCAGGAACGGACATCGTGGATGAACACTGAAGCTTTCTTT.

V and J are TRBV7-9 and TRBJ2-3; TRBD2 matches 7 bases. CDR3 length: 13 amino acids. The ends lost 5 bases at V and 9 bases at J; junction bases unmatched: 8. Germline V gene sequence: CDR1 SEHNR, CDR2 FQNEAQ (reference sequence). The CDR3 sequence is CASSQLLSGTQYF. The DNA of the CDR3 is TGTGCCAGCAGCCAATTACTTAGCGGGACGCAGTATTTT.

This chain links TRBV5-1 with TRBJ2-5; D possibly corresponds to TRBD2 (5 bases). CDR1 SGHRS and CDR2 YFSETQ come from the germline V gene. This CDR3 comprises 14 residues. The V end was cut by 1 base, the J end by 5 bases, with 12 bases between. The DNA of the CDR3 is TGCGCCAGCAGCTTGTCGGCGGGCCGGGAGACCCAGTACTTC. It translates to CASSLSAGRETQYF.

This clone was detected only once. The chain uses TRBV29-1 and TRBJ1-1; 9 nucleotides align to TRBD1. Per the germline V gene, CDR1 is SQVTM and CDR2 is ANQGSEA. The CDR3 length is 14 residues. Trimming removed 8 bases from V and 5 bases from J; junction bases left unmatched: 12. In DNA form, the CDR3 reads TGCAGCTTCTGGGACAGGGCCCGGGGGACTGAAGCTTTCTTT. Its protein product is CSFWDRARGTEAFF.

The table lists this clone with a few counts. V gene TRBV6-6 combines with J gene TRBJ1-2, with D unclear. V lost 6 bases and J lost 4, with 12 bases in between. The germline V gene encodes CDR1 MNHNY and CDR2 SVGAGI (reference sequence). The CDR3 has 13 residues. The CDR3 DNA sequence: TGTGCCAGCAGCCCGTCGAACTTCTATGGCTACACCTTC. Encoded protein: CASSPSNFYGYTF.

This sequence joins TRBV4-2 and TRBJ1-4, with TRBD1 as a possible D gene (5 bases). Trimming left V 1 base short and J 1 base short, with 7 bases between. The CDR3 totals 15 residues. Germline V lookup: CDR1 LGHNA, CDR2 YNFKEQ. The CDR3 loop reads CASSQVRETNEKLFF. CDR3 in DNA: TGTGCCAGCAGCCAAGTCAGGGAAACTAATGAAAAACTGTTTTTT.

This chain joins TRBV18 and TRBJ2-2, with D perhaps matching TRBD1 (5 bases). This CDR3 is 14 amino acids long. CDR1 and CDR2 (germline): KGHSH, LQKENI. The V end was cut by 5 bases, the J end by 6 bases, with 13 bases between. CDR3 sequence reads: CASSNTRVSGELFF. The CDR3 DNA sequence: TGTGCCAGCTCAAACACCAGGGTATCCGGGGAGCTGTTTTTT.

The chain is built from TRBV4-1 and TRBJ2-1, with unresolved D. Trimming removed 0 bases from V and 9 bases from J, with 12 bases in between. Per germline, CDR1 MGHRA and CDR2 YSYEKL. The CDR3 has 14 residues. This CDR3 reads CASSQESRHREQFF. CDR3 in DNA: TGCGCCAGCAGCCAAGAGAGCAGGCACCGTGAGCAGTTCTTC.

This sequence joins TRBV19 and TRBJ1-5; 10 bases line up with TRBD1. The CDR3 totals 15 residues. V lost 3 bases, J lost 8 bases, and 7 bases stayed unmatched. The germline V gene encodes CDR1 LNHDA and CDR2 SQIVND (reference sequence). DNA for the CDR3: TGTGCCAGTAGTATCGGGACAGGGGTCGGTAAGCCCCAGCATTTT. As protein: CASSIGTGVGKPQHF. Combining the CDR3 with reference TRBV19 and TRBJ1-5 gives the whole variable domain DGGITQSPKYLFRKEGQNVTLSCEQNLNHDAMYWYRQDPGQGLRLIYYSQIVNDFQKGDIAEGYSVSREKKESFPLTVTSAQKNPTAFYLCASSIGTGVGKPQHFGDGTRLSIL.

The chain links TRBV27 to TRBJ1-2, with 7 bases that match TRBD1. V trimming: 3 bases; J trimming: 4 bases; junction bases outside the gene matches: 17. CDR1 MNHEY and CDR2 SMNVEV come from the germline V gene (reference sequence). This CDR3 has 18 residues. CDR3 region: CASSFLDRERGVGYGYTF. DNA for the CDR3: TGTGCCAGCAGTTTCCTTGACAGGGAAAGAGGTGTTGGCTATGGCTACACCTTC.

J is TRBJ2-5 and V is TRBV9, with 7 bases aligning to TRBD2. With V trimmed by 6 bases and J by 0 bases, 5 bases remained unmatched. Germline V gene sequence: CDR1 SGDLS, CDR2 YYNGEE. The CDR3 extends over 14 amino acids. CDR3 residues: CASNPSGDQETQYF. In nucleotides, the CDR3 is TGTGCCAGCAACCCCAGCGGGGACCAAGAGACCCAGTACTTC.

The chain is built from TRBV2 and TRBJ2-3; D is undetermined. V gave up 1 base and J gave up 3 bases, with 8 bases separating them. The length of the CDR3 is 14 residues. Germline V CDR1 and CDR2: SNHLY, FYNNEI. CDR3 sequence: CASSEGGLTDTQYF. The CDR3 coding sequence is TGTGCCAGCAGTGAAGGAGGTTTGACAGATACGCAGTATTTT.

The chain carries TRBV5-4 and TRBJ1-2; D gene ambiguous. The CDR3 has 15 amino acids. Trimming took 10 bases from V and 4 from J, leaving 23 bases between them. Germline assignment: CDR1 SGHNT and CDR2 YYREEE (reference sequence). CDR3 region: CACGNLRETRYGYTF. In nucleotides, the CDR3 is TGTGCCTGCGGGAATCTCAGAGAAACCCGCTATGGCTACACCTTC.

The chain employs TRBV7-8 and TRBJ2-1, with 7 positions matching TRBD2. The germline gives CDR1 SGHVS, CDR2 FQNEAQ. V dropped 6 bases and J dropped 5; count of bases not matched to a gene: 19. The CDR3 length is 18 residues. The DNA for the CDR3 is TGTGCCAGCAGGCCGGGGGTGAAATGGACTAGGGAAAACAATGAGCAGTTCTTC. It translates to CASRPGVKWTRENNEQFF.

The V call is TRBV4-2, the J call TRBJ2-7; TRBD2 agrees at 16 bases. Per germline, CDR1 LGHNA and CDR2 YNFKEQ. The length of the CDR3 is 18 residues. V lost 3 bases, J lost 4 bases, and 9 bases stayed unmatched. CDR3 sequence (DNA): TGTGCCAGCAGCCAGGGGACTAGCGGGGGGGATAAGTCGTACGAGCAGTACTTC. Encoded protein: CASSQGTSGGDKSYEQYF.

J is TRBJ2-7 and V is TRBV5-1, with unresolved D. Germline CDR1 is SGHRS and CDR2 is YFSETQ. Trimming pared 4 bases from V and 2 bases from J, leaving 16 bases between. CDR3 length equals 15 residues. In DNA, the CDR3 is TGCGCCAGCAGCGGTAGGCGCTTGGGCCCCTACGAGCAGTACTTC. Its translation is CASSGRRLGPYEQYF.

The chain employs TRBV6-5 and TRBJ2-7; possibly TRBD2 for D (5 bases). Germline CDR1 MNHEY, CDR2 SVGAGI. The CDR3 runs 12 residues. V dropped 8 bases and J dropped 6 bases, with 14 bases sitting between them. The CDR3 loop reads CASAGEGFEQYF. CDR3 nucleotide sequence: TGTGCCAGCGCCGGGGAAGGGTTCGAGCAGTACTTC.

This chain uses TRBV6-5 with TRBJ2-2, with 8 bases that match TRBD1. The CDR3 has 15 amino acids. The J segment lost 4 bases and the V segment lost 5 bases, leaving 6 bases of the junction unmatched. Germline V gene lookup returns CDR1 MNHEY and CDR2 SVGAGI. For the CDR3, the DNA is TGTGCCAGCAGTAACGCAGGGGGCGGCACCGGGGAGCTGTTTTTT. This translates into CASSNAGGGTGELFF.